This T cell receptor beta chain derives from a study of OX40 agonist ivuxolimab in advanced cancers. Assay: immunoSEQ multiplex PCR; the TCRdb copy retains only in-frame clones and omits some. Of about 69,000 clones listed, over 75% were seen once; the top ten hold roughly 6.5%. Exclusion applied to patients with autoimmune disease history or systemic immunosuppression. The V end was cut by 3 bases, the J end by 10 bases, with 7 bases between. Germline CDR1 MDHEN, CDR2 SYDVKM. CDR3 length equals 11 residues. This chain connects TRBV28 to TRBJ2-1; D is possibly TRBD1 or TRBD2 (5 bases each). The TCR sequence derives from an adult with an advanced solid tumor such as melanoma, head and neck, liver or kidney cancer. The source material was CD4+ or CD8+ T cells sorted from blood, sampled in a trial of the OX40 agonist ivuxolimab. CDR3 protein: CASSLGPEQFF. The CDR3 DNA sequence: TGTGCCAGCAGTTTGGGACCCGAGCAGTTCTTC.